Below, 19 T cell receptor beta chains from the same sample are listed, as sequenced in a study of OX40 agonist ivuxolimab in advanced cancers. Only in-frame clones appear in the TCRdb table, and some are missing; sequencing was by immunoSEQ multiplex PCR. The sample shows some 130,000 clones, about 92% of them seen only once. Source: CD4+ or CD8+ T cells sorted from blood, taken in a trial of the OX40 agonist ivuxolimab. These receptors originate from an adult with an advanced solid tumor such as melanoma, head and neck, liver or kidney cancer.

The V and J genes are TRBV5-4 and TRBJ1-1; the D is unclear. CDR3 length equals 15 residues. CDR1 is SGHNT, CDR2 YYREEE, per germline (reference sequence). Trimming removed 4 bases from V and 1 base from J, with 14 bases in between. CDR3 sequence: CASSPTPLPNTEAFF. DNA for the CDR3: TGTGCCAGCAGCCCTACCCCCCTACCGAACACTGAAGCTTTCTTT.

The chain has TRBV18 and TRBJ1-1; no firm D call. Trimming took 4 bases from V and 0 from J, leaving 12 bases between them. Germline lookup yields CDR1 KGHSH and CDR2 LQKENI. This CDR3 has 15 amino acids. The CDR3 DNA reads TGTGCCAGCTCACTGGGAGAGGGTGTGAACACTGAAGCTTTCTTT. Amino acid sequence: CASSLGEGVNTEAFF.

The chain employs TRBV5-4 and TRBJ2-5; TRBD2 aligns across 12 bases. Germline lookup yields CDR1 SGHNT and CDR2 YYREEE (reference sequence). V lost 4 bases, J lost 0 bases, and 10 bases stayed unmatched. This CDR3 is built from 18 residues. CDR3 sequence (DNA): TGTGCCAGCAGCCCTACTCTAGCGGGGGGGCCGTACCAAGAGACCCAGTACTTC. It yields the protein CASSPTLAGGPYQETQYF.

The V call is TRBV30, the J call TRBJ1-2; D perhaps matches TRBD1 (6 bases). The ends were cut back, 2 bases at V and 6 bases at J, with 13 bases in the middle. CDR1 and CDR2 (germline): GTSNPN, SVGIG (reference sequence). The length of the CDR3 is 13 residues. The CDR3 loop reads CAWSPGQSHGYTF. As DNA, the CDR3 is TGTGCCTGGAGTCCCGGACAGAGCCATGGCTACACCTTC.

Points on this clone: Sequence at one end of the junction differs from germline and may be a read error. This chain joins TRBV9 and TRBJ2-7; 7 bases fit TRBD2. Germline V gene sequence: CDR1 SGDLS, CDR2 YYNGEE. The CDR3 contains 16 residues. For the CDR3, the DNA is TGTGCCAGCAGCCCCTCACCTAGCGGATCTACCTATGAGCAGTACTTC. Translation: CASSPSPSGSTYEQYF.

This chain uses TRBV29-1 with TRBJ2-1, with 7 bases lining up with TRBD2. CDR1 is SQVTM, CDR2 ANQGSEA, per germline. The V gene end was trimmed by 4 bases and the J gene end by 2 bases; junction bases not matched to a gene: 11. This CDR3 comprises 16 residues. CDR3 amino acids: CSVVRSSGLPYNEQFF. In nucleotides, the CDR3 is TGCAGCGTTGTCAGGAGTAGCGGGTTGCCCTACAATGAGCAGTTCTTC.

This chain uses TRBV5-6 with TRBJ2-7; D might be TRBD1 (6 bases). Trimming cost V 4 bases and J 4 bases, with 15 bases left between them. Germline assignment: CDR1 SGHDT and CDR2 YYEEEE. CDR3 length: 14 amino acids. The CDR3 DNA reads TGTGCCAGCAGCCAGGGGTGGGGGCCTTACGAGCAGTACTTC. Translated, it gives CASSQGWGPYEQYF.

The gene calls are TRBV21-1 and TRBJ1-2; the table calls TRBD1, which could not be checked here. TRBV21-1 is a pseudogene locus. The CDR3 contains 16 residues. The CDR3 is CASTPPFRDSNYGYTF. CDR3 sequence (DNA): TGTGCCAGCACTCCGCCCTTCCGCGACAGTAACTATGGCTACACCTTC.

CDR3 region: CASSFQGYGYTF. As DNA, the CDR3 is TGTGCCAGCAGTTTTCAGGGCTATGGCTACACCTTC. The rearrangement uses TRBV28 and TRBJ1-2, with D perhaps matching TRBD1 (5 bases). Germline V gene sequence: CDR1 MDHEN, CDR2 SYDVKM. V gave up 3 bases and J gave up 4 bases, with 6 bases separating them. This CDR3 has 12 amino acids.

The V and J genes are TRBV6-4 and TRBJ2-3; 8 bases line up with TRBD2. The CDR3 length is 13 residues. Germline CDR1 and CDR2: MRHNA and SNTAGT. V shed 4 bases, J shed 6 bases, and the junction held 3 bases outside the gene matches. This chain's CDR3 is CASSGTSLDTQYF. The CDR3 DNA follows: TGTGCCAGCAGTGGGACTAGCCTCGATACGCAGTATTTT.

J is TRBJ1-5 and V is TRBV5-5; D possibly corresponds to TRBD1 (6 bases). CDR1 and CDR2 (germline): SGHKS, YYEKEE (reference sequence). This CDR3 region has 15 residues. V was clipped by 3 bases and J by 3 bases, with 13 bases between them. CDR3 DNA: TGTGCCAGCAGCTCCTTCGGGACACACAATCAGCCCCAGCATTTT. Amino acid sequence: CASSSFGTHNQPQHF.

The chain is built from TRBV4-3 and TRBJ2-2; D call uncertain. The CDR3 runs 16 residues. Germline CDR1 reads LGHNA; CDR2 reads YSLEER. Trimming took off 4 bases at V and 0 bases at J, with 12 bases between the two ends. The CDR3 DNA is TGCGCCAGCAGCCCCCTAGTCACCTCGAACACCGGGGAGCTGTTTTTT. This encodes CASSPLVTSNTGELFF.

This chain uses TRBV12-2 with TRBJ1-1; the table's D call of TRBD1 was not tested on the DNA. TRBV12-2 is a pseudogene segment. The CDR3 runs 14 residues. CDR3 residues: CASRLVKGVTEAFF. As DNA, the CDR3 is TGTGCAAGTCGCTTAGTAAAGGGGGTCACTGAAGCTTTCTTT.

V and J are TRBV6-5 and TRBJ1-4; no clear D. Germline V lookup: CDR1 MNHEY, CDR2 SVGAGI. The CDR3 consists of 15 residues. V lost 4 bases and J 10 bases, leaving 19 bases between the germline ends. DNA for the CDR3: TGTGCCAGCAGTTCCCCTCCCACGGGTTTGGGAAAACTGTTTTTT. Protein sequence: CASSSPPTGLGKLFF.

This rearrangement joins TRBV14 to TRBJ2-5; D perhaps matches TRBD1 (5 bases). Near its end, the DNA agrees better with TRBJ2-7, so the J call may be wrong. The CDR3 sequence is 14 residues long. CDR1 and CDR2 from the germline V gene are SGHDN and FVKESK. This CDR3 reads CASSQDRVSYEQYF. The CDR3 DNA is TGTGCCAGCAGCCAAGACAGGGTCTCCTACGAGCAGTACTTC.

This chain links TRBV29-1 with TRBJ2-7; no reliable D call. Looked up from germline, CDR1 is SQVTM and CDR2 is ANQGSEA. Trimming removed 4 bases from V and 3 bases from J, with 10 bases in between. The CDR3 contains 12 residues. CDR3 amino acids: CSVVGLYYEQYF. The CDR3 DNA reads as TGCAGCGTTGTGGGGTTATACTACGAGCAGTACTTC.

The chain couples TRBV19 to TRBJ2-7, with D unclear. The V gene's germline CDR1 is LNHDA and CDR2 SQIVND (reference sequence). The ends were cut back, 7 bases at V and 6 bases at J, with 22 bases in the middle. This CDR3 is 15 amino acids long. The CDR3 DNA follows: TGTGCCAGTACCCCATCCTGGGTTTCGGTGGGCGAGCAGTACTTC. Amino acid sequence: CASTPSWVSVGEQYF.

In regard to this clone: Other DNA sequences from this sample encode an identical CDR3 as well. The chain is built from TRBV6-5 and TRBJ2-3, with unresolved D. Germline CDR1 and CDR2: MNHEY and SVGAGI. This CDR3 contains 11 residues. V lost 6 bases, J lost 3 bases, and 4 bases lay in between. CDR3 in amino acids: CASRRTDTQYF. For the CDR3, the DNA is TGTGCCAGCAGGCGGACAGATACGCAGTATTTT.

The rearrangement uses TRBV6-5 and TRBJ1-1; D unresolved. V was clipped by 2 bases and J by 4 bases, with 11 bases between them. The CDR3 has 14 amino acids. CDR1 is MNHEY and CDR2 is SVGAGI in the germline V gene. CDR3 nucleotide sequence: TGTGCCAGCAGTTACGGCCGATCAGGCACTGAAGCTTTCTTT. Protein product: CASSYGRSGTEAFF.